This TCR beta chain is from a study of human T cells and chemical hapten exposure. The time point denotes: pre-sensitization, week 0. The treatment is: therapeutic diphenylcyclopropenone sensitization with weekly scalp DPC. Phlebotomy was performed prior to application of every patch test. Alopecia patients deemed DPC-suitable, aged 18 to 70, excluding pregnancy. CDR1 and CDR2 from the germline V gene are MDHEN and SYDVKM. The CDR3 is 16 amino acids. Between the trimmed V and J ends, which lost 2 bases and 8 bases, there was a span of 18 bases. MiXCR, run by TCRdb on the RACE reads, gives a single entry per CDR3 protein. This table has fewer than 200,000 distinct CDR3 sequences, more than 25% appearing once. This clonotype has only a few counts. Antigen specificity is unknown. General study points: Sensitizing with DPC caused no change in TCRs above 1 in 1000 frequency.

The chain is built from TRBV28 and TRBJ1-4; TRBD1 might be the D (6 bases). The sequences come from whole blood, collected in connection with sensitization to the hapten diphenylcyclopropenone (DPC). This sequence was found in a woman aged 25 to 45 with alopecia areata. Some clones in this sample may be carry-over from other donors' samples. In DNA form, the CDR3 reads TGTGCCAGCAGTTTACAAGGCGGGGGGCTAGGGGAAAAACTGTTTTTT. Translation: CASSLQGGGLGEKLFF.